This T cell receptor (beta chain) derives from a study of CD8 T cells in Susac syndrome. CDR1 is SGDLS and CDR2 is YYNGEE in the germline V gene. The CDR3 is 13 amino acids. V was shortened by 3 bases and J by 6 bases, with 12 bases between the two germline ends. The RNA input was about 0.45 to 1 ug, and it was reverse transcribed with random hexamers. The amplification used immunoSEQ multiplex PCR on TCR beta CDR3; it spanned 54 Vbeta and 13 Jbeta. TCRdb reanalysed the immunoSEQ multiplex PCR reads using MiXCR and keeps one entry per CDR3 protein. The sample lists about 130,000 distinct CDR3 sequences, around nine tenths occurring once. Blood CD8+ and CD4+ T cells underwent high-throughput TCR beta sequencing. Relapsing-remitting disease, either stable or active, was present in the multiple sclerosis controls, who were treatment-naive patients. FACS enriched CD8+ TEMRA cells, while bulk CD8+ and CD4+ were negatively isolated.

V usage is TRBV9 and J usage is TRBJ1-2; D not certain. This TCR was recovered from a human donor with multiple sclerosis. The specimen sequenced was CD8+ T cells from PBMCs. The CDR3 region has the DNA TGTGCCAGCAGCGGATGGTCTCAGGATGGCTACACCTTC. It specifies CASSGWSQDGYTF.